This TCR beta chain was captured in a study of blood T cells in healthy people across ages. As for this clonotype: Its antigen remains unknown.

Study-wide findings and caveats: It was held that diversity estimates obtained from one million T cells represented underestimates.

A second PCR, run for about 6 to 12 cycles, used a sample-barcoded 5' primer plus a J-beta primer mix. The template-switch adaptor was a 5' adaptor with 12 random nucleotides. It tagged each cDNA molecule. TCRdb independently ran MiXCR on the 5' RACE reads; one entry per CDR3 protein. The sample has about 1.6 million distinct CDR3 sequences; roughly 32% are singletons. Samples each had at least 5 micrograms of total RNA extracted. The TCR sequence derives from a woman between 25 and 40 years old in good health. Sequencing used blood.

In nucleotides, the CDR3 is TGTGCCAGCAGCGGATTATCCGGGACAGGGGACTATGGCTACACCTTC. It codes for CASSGLSGTGDYGYTF. The chain combines TRBV9 with TRBJ1-2, with 10 nucleotides matching TRBD1. The junction had 8 bases not matched to a gene; V was cut back by 3 bases and J by 3 bases. The germline gives CDR1 SGDLS, CDR2 YYNGEE. The CDR3 runs 16 residues.